This record looks at one T cell receptor beta chain sequence and its context. Its antigen is currently unknown. Sample treatment: about 20 received Ad26.COV2.S at low or high dose, single or two shots; 5 received placebo; per-sample allocation not given. It was on day 63 after the first vaccine or placebo injection that samples were taken. Measured with immunoSEQ multiplex PCR; TCRdb has only the in-frame clones, and not every one. In the table there are some 450,000 clones, about 90% of which are singletons. The sample comes from a study of Ad26.COV2.S vaccination and SARS-CoV-2 variants. Whole-study results and caveats: After vaccination, reports described spike-specific CD8+ and CD4+ T cell responses as showing substantial breadth.

Per germline, CDR1 MNHEY and CDR2 SVGEGT. This CDR3 is built from 14 residues. V dropped 5 bases and J dropped 0 bases, with 8 bases sitting between them. This clonotype was sampled from a person between 18 and 65 years old who received the Ad26.COV2.S COVID-19 vaccine or a placebo. The chain carries TRBV6-2 or TRBV6-3 and TRBJ1-5; tentative D call: TRBD1 (5 bases). Sequencing was performed on peripheral blood, taken in a trial of Ad26.COV2.S vaccine versus placebo. The CDR3 spells CASSRGASNQPQHF. CDR3 DNA: TGTGCCAGCAGTAGGGGCGCTAGCAATCAGCCCCAGCATTTT.